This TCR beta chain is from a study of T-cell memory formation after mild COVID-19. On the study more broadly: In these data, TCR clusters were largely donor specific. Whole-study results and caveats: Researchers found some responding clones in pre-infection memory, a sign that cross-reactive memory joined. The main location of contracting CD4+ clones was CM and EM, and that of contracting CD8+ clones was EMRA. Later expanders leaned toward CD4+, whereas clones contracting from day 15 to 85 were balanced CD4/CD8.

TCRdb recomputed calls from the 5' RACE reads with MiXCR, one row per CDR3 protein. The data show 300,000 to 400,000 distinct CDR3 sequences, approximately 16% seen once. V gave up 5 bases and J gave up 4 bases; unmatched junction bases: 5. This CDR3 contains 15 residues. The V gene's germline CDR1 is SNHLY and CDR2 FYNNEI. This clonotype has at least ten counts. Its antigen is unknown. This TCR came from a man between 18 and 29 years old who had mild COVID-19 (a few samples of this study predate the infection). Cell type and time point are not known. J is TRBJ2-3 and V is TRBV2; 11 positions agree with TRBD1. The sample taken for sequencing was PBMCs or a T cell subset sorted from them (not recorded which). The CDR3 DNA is TGTGCCAGCAGTCGGGACAGGGGGTCCGCAGATACGCAGTATTTT. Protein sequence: CASSRDRGSADTQYF.